The next 22 T cell receptor beta chains were all read from a single sample in a study of blood T cell repertoires in COVID-19. The table came from immunoSEQ multiplex PCR; TCRdb's copy has only in-frame clones and leaves some out. The sample gives fewer than 300,000 clones, more than 70% of which show up once; 0.99% is in the top ten. Sequencing used peripheral blood. The origin of the receptors is a woman in her thirties or forties who had recovered from COVID-19.

In its sample, this clone was seen a few times. The rearrangement links TRBV19 to TRBJ1-5; D perhaps matches TRBD1 (6 bases). The CDR3 has 17 residues. Germline assignment: CDR1 LNHDA and CDR2 SQIVND (reference sequence). V was shortened by 3 bases and J by 1 base, with 16 bases between the two germline ends. The CDR3 sequence: CASSMIGGGASNQPQHF. Written as DNA, the CDR3 is TGTGCCAGTAGTATGATAGGGGGAGGGGCGAGCAATCAGCCCCAGCATTTT.

The chain carries TRBV6-2 or TRBV6-3 and TRBJ2-7; possibly TRBD2 for D (5 bases). V was clipped by 2 bases and J by 7 bases, with 12 bases between them. In germline, CDR1 is MNHEY, CDR2 SVGEGT. The CDR3 sequence is 13 residues long. This CDR3 reads CASSYPPPGEQYV. Here the CDR3 DNA reads TGTGCCAGCAGTTACCCGCCCCCGGGGGAGCAGTACGTC.

The chain combines TRBV19 with TRBJ2-6; a possible D gene is TRBD2 (7 bases). The germline gives CDR1 LNHDA, CDR2 SQIVND (reference sequence). The CDR3 is 19 amino acids. V was pared by 4 bases and J by 2 bases, with 21 bases between. The DNA of the CDR3 is TGTGCCAGTAGTAAGGGGGAGGGCCCCCGTGCGGCTGGGGCCAACGTCCTGACTTTC. This codes for CASSKGEGPRAAGANVLTF.

V and J are TRBV11-3 and TRBJ1-2; D is possibly TRBD1 (6 bases). Germline values: CDR1 SGHNT, CDR2 YENEEA. Trimming cost V 5 bases and J 4 bases, with 11 bases left between them. The CDR3 runs to 13 residues. In DNA, the CDR3 is TGTGCCAGCAGCGCGGGGGCAACCTATGGCTACACCTTC. Its translation is CASSAGATYGYTF.

The chain is built from TRBV6-2 or TRBV6-3 and TRBJ2-7, with TRBD2 identical over 14 bases. V trimming: 5 bases; J trimming: 0 bases; junction bases outside the gene matches: 3. CDR3 length equals 16 residues. Germline-derived CDR1 and CDR2 are MNHEY and SVGEGT. As DNA, the CDR3 is TGTGCCAGCAGTGGGGGACTAGCGGGAGCCTCCTACGAGCAGTACTTC. Its protein product is CASSGGLAGASYEQYF.

The rearrangement joins TRBV5-4 to TRBJ2-1, with 11 bases fitting TRBD2. The germline gives CDR1 SGHNT, CDR2 YYREEE (reference sequence). V was clipped by 4 bases and J by 10 bases; unmatched bases: 16. The CDR3 totals 17 residues. In nucleotides, the CDR3 is TGTGCCAGCAGCCCGGGGGGCACTAGCGGGGGCCTCGGGGAGCAGTTCTTC. Protein sequence: CASSPGGTSGGLGEQFF.

The chain has TRBV19 and TRBJ2-7; perhaps TRBD2 as D (5 bases). Trimming removed 10 bases from V and 0 bases from J, with 19 bases in between. CDR3 size: 15 residues. Germline CDR1 reads LNHDA; CDR2 reads SQIVND (reference sequence). For the CDR3, the DNA is TGTGCCACCACAAACGGACCGGGGAGCTCCTACGAGCAGTACTTC. This translates into CATTNGPGSSYEQYF.

The chain joins TRBV27 to TRBJ2-2; D is perhaps TRBD2 (5 bases). The CDR3 is 12 residues long. Trimming left V 7 bases short and J 6 bases short, with 9 bases between. From germline, CDR1 is MNHEY and CDR2 SMNVEV (reference sequence). CDR3 DNA sequence: TGTGCCAGCACCACGGGGTCCGGGGAGCTGTTTTTT. It codes for CASTTGSGELFF.

V usage is TRBV7-2 and J usage is TRBJ1-4, with TRBD1 matching over 8 bases. J lost 3 bases, V lost 1 base, and 1 base had no gene match. The CDR3 is 15 amino acids. CDR1 SGHTA and CDR2 FQGNSA come from the germline V gene. The chain's CDR3 is CASSLGQGSNEKLFF. The DNA of the CDR3 is TGTGCCAGCAGCTTAGGACAGGGGTCTAATGAAAAACTGTTTTTT.

Written as DNA, the CDR3 is TGTGCCAGCAGCCTTAGCGGAGTCACAGATACGCAGTATTTT. Translated: CASSLSGVTDTQYF. The V gene is TRBV11-3, the J gene TRBJ2-3; possible D gene TRBD2, 6 bases. V lost 5 bases to trimming and J lost 2 bases, with 11 bases between them. This CDR3 region has 14 residues. Germline CDR1 reads SGHNT; CDR2 reads YENEEA.

The chain uses TRBV21-1 and TRBJ1-1; the table's D call TRBD1 went unverified against the DNA. TRBV21-1 is assigned pseudogene status. This CDR3 has 15 amino acids. The CDR3 spells CASRPPAGSNTEAFF. CDR3 sequence (DNA): TGTGCCAGCCGCCCCCCGGCAGGTTCGAACACTGAAGCTTTCTTT.

The sample holds one count of this clone. This rearrangement joins TRBV7-2 to TRBJ2-7, with D hard to call. From germline, CDR1 is SGHTA and CDR2 FQGNSA. The CDR3 is 12 amino acids. With 5 bases removed from V and 9 bases from J, the gap between germline ends came to 14 bases. For the CDR3, the DNA is TGTGCCAGCAGCCTAAGGCTTACGGGGCAGTACTTC. Its translation: CASSLRLTGQYF.

This chain uses TRBV25-1 with TRBJ2-3; weak D call: TRBD1 (5 bases). There are 13 residues in the CDR3. CDR1 and CDR2 from the germline V gene are MGHDK and SYGVNS. V was clipped by 5 bases and J by 5 bases, with 11 bases between them. The CDR3 bases are TGTGCCAGCAGTAGGCAGGGCCTAGATACGCAGTATTTT. As protein: CASSRQGLDTQYF.

The rearrangement links TRBV7-8 to TRBJ1-6; 7 positions match TRBD1. The CDR3 sequence is 12 residues long. Trimming cost V 5 bases and J 13 bases; bases outside gene matches: 5. Germline CDR1 reads SGHVS; CDR2 reads FQNEAQ. Here the CDR3 reads CASSPHRGPLHF. DNA for the CDR3: TGTGCCAGCAGCCCCCACAGGGGCCCCCTCCACTTT.

The J gene is TRBJ2-2, the V gene TRBV7-6, with 12 bases fitting TRBD2. The J segment lost 6 bases and the V segment lost 5 bases, leaving 13 bases of the junction unmatched. The CDR3 sequence is 18 residues long. Germline V gives CDR1 SGHVS, CDR2 FNYEAQ. DNA for the CDR3: TGTGCCAGCAGCCCTCCGGGACTAGCGGGCCCCTTTGCCGGGGAGCTGTTTTTT. Protein product: CASSPPGLAGPFAGELFF.

The chain has TRBV30 and TRBJ1-4; D might be TRBD1 (6 bases). From germline, CDR1 is GTSNPN and CDR2 SVGIG (reference sequence). The CDR3 loop spans 14 amino acids. V was trimmed by 4 bases and J by 7 bases, leaving 16 bases between them. The CDR3 region is CAWTLGGPSEKLFF. The CDR3 coding sequence is TGTGCCTGGACCCTCGGGGGGCCTAGTGAAAAACTGTTTTTT.

The V and J genes are TRBV19 and TRBJ2-2, with TRBD2 matching over 14 bases. J was trimmed by 6 bases and V by 7 bases; bases with no gene match: 10. The CDR3 is made up of 17 amino acids. Germline CDR1 and CDR2: LNHDA and SQIVND (reference sequence). CDR3 DNA sequence: TGTGCCAGTACCCCGGGACTAGCGGGAGTGTTCCCCGGGGAGCTGTTTTTT. The encoded protein is CASTPGLAGVFPGELFF. Filled out from reference TRBV19 and TRBJ2-2, the complete variable domain reads DGGITQSPKYLFRKEGQNVTLSCEQNLNHDAMYWYRQDPGQGLRLIYYSQIVNDFQKGDIAEGYSVSREKKESFPLTVTSAQKNPTAFYLCASTPGLAGVFPGELFFGEGSRLTVL.

The rearrangement joins TRBV21-1 to TRBJ2-3; the tabulated D call, TRBD2, remains unverified against the DNA. TRBV21-1 is a pseudogene segment. The CDR3 covers 16 residues. CDR3 protein: CASSCQVAGRRDTQYF. CDR3 coding DNA: TGTGCCAGCAGCTGCCAGGTAGCGGGGCGGAGGGATACGCAGTATTTT.

In this sample, this clone turned up once. The rearrangement uses TRBV9 and TRBJ1-5; D possibly corresponds to TRBD1 (6 bases). Trimming removed 4 bases from V and 6 bases from J, with 17 bases in between. Germline lookup yields CDR1 SGDLS and CDR2 YYNGEE. CDR3 length equals 15 residues. The CDR3 loop is CASSLGGGGGQPQHF. In DNA, the CDR3 is TGTGCCAGCAGCCTGGGGGGCGGGGGAGGTCAGCCCCAGCATTTT.

This chain connects TRBV12-3 or TRBV12-4 to TRBJ2-5; D not certain. The CDR3 runs to 13 residues. The V end lost 3 bases, the J end lost 1 base, and 6 bases lay between the germline ends. In DNA, the CDR3 is TGTGCCAGCAGTTTCCTCCTCCAAGAGACCCAGTACTTC. Its protein is CASSFLLQETQYF.

The chain joins TRBV27 to TRBJ1-5; possibly TRBD1 for D (5 bases). Germline-derived CDR1 and CDR2 are MNHEY and SMNVEV (reference sequence). The CDR3 extends over 14 amino acids. Trimming shortened V by 1 base and J by 7 bases, and 11 bases separated the two germline ends. In nucleotides, the CDR3 is TGTGCCAGCAGTTTATGGGGGGGTGGGCAGCCCCAGCATTTT. Translated, it gives CASSLWGGGQPQHF.

The CDR3 sequence: CASSPAAGVGTEAFF. CDR3 sequence (DNA): TGTGCCAGCAGCCCAGCAGCCGGAGTAGGTACTGAAGCTTTCTTT. The chain is built from TRBV7-2 and TRBJ1-1; no firm D call. CDR1 is SGHTA, CDR2 FQGNSA, per germline. The CDR3 has 15 residues. Between the trimmed V and J ends, which lost 5 bases and 5 bases, there was a span of 18 bases.